What follows are 7 T cell receptor beta chains derived from one specimen sequenced in a study of cytomegalovirus exposure and HLA in healthy donors. Amplification used 60 Vbeta primers and 13 Jbeta primers. Libraries were prepared by immunoSEQ multiplex PCR; TCRdb keeps only in-frame clonotypes and omits some of them. Among over 200,000 clones listed, more than 75% were seen once. The specimen sequenced was PBMCs. These TCRs come from a man in his forties in good health and CMV-seropositive.

This chain links TRBV6-4 with TRBJ1-2; D not certain. This CDR3 contains 14 residues. CDR1 is MRHNA and CDR2 is SNTAGT in the germline V gene. Trimming removed 3 bases from V and 0 bases from J, with 8 bases in between. The CDR3 is CASSESAANYGYTF. CDR3 sequence (DNA): TGTGCCAGCAGTGAGAGCGCAGCTAACTATGGCTACACCTTC.

This chain links TRBV5-6 with TRBJ1-2; D gene uncertain. The CDR3 is 13 residues long. Deletions cut 0 bases from V and 1 base from J, with 4 bases between. Germline V CDR1 and CDR2: SGHDT, YYEEEE. The CDR3 region has the DNA TGTGCCAGCAGCTTGGGCGGTAACTATGGCTACACCTTC. Translating it yields CASSLGGNYGYTF.

A note on this clone: One end of the junction fails to match germline, which may point to a read error. The J gene is TRBJ2-2, the V gene TRBV7-7; 9 nucleotides align to TRBD2. The CDR3 loop spans 13 amino acids. CDR1 is SSHAT and CDR2 is FNYEAQ in the germline V gene (reference sequence). CDR3 protein: CASSVREGGELFF. In nucleotides, the CDR3 is TGTGCTAGCAGCGTGCGGGAGGGCGGGGAGCTGTTTTTT.

The J gene is TRBJ1-3, the V gene TRBV19; D remains unclear. V was cut by 7 bases and J by 2 bases, with 6 bases left in between. The length of the CDR3 is 12 residues. The germline CDR1 and CDR2 sequences are LNHDA and SQIVND (reference sequence). The CDR3 loop is CASTLPGNTIYF. Written as DNA, the CDR3 is TGTGCCAGTACCCTTCCTGGAAACACCATATATTTT.

The CDR3 sequence is CSVEGVGGGGLSYNEQFF. CDR3 sequence (DNA): TGCAGCGTTGAAGGCGTAGGAGGGGGGGGGCTCTCCTACAATGAGCAGTTCTTC. The rearrangement joins TRBV29-1 to TRBJ2-1, with D possibly TRBD2 on 7 matching bases. The CDR3 runs to 18 residues. The germline V gene has CDR1 SQVTM and CDR2 ANQGSEA. V lost 1 base and J lost 0, with 19 bases in between.

The chain recombines TRBV18 with TRBJ2-1; TRBD2 agrees at 11 bases. The junction had 1 base not matched to a gene; V was cut back by 3 bases and J by 6 bases. CDR1 is KGHSH and CDR2 is LQKENI in the germline V gene. This CDR3 is 14 amino acids long. CDR3 nucleotides: TGTGCCAGCTCACCGACTAGCGGGATCAATGAGCAGTTCTTC. Its translation: CASSPTSGINEQFF.

The V call is TRBV7-9, the J call TRBJ1-2; 10 positions agree with TRBD1. The CDR3 spans 13 residues. V dropped 8 bases and J dropped 5; count of bases not matched to a gene: 5. The germline CDR1 and CDR2 sequences are SEHNR and FQNEAQ (reference sequence). CDR3 sequence (DNA): TGTGCCAGCCGACAGGGGGCTGAATATGGCTACACCTTC. This codes for CASRQGAEYGYTF.